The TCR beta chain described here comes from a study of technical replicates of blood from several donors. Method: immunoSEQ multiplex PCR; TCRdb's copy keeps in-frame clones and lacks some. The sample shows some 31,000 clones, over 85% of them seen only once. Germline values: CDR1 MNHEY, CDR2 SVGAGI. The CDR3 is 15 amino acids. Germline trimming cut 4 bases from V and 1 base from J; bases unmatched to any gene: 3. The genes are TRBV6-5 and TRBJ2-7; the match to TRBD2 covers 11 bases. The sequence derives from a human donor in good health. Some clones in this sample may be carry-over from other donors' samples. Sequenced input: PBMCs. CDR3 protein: CASSLSSGGSYEQYF. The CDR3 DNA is TGTGCCAGCAGTTTATCTAGCGGGGGGTCCTACGAGCAGTACTTC.